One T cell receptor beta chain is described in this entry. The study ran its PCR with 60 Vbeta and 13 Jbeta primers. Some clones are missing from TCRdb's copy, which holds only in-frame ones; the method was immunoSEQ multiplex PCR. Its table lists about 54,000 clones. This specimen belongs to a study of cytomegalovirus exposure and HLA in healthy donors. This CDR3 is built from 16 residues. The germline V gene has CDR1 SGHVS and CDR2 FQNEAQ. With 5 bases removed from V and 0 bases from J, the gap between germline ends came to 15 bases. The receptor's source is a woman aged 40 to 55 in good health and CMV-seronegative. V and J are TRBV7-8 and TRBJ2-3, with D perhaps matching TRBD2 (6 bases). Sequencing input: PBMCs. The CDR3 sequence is CASSLRDPTSTDTQYF. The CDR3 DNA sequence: TGTGCCAGCAGCCTGCGGGACCCAACTAGCACAGATACGCAGTATTTT.